This T cell receptor beta chain was retrieved from a study of shared clonotypes between healthy human individuals. Overall study results and limits: What rarefaction showed was incomplete sorted-subset sequencing despite large depth.

As concerns this clone: Its specificity is not known.

Germline V CDR1 and CDR2: ENHRY, SYGVKD. Trimming shortened V by 2 bases and J by 6 bases, and 14 bases separated the two germline ends. CDR3 length: 15 residues. Method: immunoSEQ multiplex PCR; TCRdb's copy keeps in-frame clones and lacks some. This table holds roughly 2.4 million clones, 95% found once. This TCR was recovered from a man younger than 35 in good health. Sequencing was performed on naive CD4+ T cells sorted from blood. Subset noted: CD45RA+ positively selected. The chain couples TRBV10-3 to TRBJ2-1; D is uncertain. The CDR3 sequence: CAISEPNRYSNEQFF. Written as DNA, the CDR3 is TGTGCCATCAGTGAGCCAAATCGTTACAGCAATGAGCAGTTCTTC.